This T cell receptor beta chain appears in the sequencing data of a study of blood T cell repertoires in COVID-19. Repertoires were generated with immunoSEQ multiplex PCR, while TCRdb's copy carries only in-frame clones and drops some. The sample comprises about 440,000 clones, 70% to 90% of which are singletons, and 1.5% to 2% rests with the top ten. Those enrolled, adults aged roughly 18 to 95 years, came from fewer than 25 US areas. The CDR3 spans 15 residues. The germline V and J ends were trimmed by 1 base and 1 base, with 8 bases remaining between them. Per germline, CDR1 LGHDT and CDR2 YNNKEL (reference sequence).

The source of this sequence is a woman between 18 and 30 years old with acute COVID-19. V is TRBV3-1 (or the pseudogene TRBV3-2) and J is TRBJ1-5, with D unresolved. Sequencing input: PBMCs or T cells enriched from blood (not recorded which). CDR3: CASSQGVQSNQPQHF. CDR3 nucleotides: TGTGCCAGCAGCCAAGGCGTACAGAGCAATCAGCCCCAGCATTTT.